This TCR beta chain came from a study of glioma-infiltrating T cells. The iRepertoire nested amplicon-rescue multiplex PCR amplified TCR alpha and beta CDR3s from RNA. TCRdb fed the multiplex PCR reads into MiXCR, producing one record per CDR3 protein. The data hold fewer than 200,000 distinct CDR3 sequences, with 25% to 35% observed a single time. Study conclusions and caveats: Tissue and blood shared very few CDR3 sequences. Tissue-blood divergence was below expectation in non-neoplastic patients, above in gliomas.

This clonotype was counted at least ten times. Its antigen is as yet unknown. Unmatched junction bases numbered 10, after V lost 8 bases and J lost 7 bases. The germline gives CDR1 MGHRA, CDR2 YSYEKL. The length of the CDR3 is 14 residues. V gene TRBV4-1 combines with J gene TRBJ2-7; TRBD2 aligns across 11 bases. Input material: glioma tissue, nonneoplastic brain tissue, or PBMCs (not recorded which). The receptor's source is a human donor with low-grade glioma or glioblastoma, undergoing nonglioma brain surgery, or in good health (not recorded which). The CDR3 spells CASRETSGMAEQYF. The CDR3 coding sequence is TGCGCCAGCCGAGAGACTAGCGGGATGGCGGAGCAGTACTTC.